One and the same sample provided the 6 T cell receptor beta chains below, sequenced in a study of early T cells in non-severe SARS-CoV-2 infection. TCRdb re-called the 5' RACE reads with MiXCR, one entry per CDR3 protein. The data show about 61,000 distinct CDR3 sequences, around 9.9% seen once. The specimen sequenced was whole blood. The receptor source for this set is an adult who was a healthcare worker with PCR-confirmed SARS-CoV-2 infection or an uninfected control (not recorded which).

The sample holds many counts of this clonotype. The CDR3 sequence: CASSPGTPRGVTQYF. DNA of the CDR3: TGTGCCAGCAGCCCCGGGACCCCGAGGGGGGTGACCCAGTACTTC. The V gene is TRBV3-1, the J gene TRBJ2-5; TRBD1 or TRBD2 may be the D gene (6 bases each). V lost 4 bases, J lost 7 bases, and 19 bases lay in between. Germline CDR1 reads LGHDT; CDR2 reads YNNKEL (reference sequence). The CDR3 length is 15 residues.

The chain links TRBV7-2 to TRBJ2-2, with unresolved D. Germline CDR1 reads SGHTA; CDR2 reads FQGNSA. Trimming took 3 bases from V and 3 from J, leaving 5 bases between them. This CDR3 spans 13 amino acids. CDR3 DNA sequence: TGTGCCAGCAGCTTTGGGTACACCGGGGAGCTGTTTTTT. Translating it yields CASSFGYTGELFF.

This clonotype has at least ten counts. The genes are TRBV29-1 and TRBJ2-5; D possibly corresponds to TRBD1 (6 bases). This CDR3 is 13 amino acids long. V lost 6 bases, J lost 4 bases, and 15 bases lay in between. Germline V gene data show CDR1 as SQVTM and CDR2 as ANQGSEA. CDR3 residues: CSVKWTDRETQYF. The CDR3 bases are TGCAGCGTCAAATGGACAGATAGAGAGACCCAGTACTTC.

Ten or more counts support this clonotype. This chain links TRBV4-1 with TRBJ1-1, with D tentatively TRBD1 (5 bases). Per germline, CDR1 MGHRA and CDR2 YSYEKL. The CDR3 consists of 16 residues. V was cut by 6 bases and J by 5 bases, with 22 bases left in between. CDR3: CASSHRVVGAVTEAFF. For the CDR3, the DNA is TGCGCCAGCAGTCACCGCGTAGTAGGGGCGGTAACTGAAGCTTTCTTT.

This clonotype was observed a handful of times. The rearrangement uses TRBV5-1 and TRBJ2-1; D is undetermined. The ends were cut back, 0 bases at V and 4 bases at J, with 8 bases in the middle. Germline assignment: CDR1 SGHRS and CDR2 YFSETQ. The CDR3 has 14 amino acids. The CDR3 nucleotides are TGCGCCAGCAGCTTGGAAAACAGTTACAATGAGCAGTTCTTC. This codes for CASSLENSYNEQFF.

This clonotype was seen a handful of times. V gene TRBV6-5 combines with J gene TRBJ1-2; D gene unclear. Trimming cost V 7 bases and J 6 bases, with 18 bases left between them. Germline CDR1 MNHEY, CDR2 SVGAGI. The length of the CDR3 is 14 residues. CDR3 region: CASTLGPDVDGYTF. The CDR3 coding sequence is TGTGCCAGCACTTTAGGTCCTGATGTGGATGGCTACACCTTC.